This passage covers 19 T cell receptor beta chains from one sample sequenced in a study of T cell responses to AZD1222 COVID-19 vaccine. The protocol was immunoSEQ multiplex PCR, while the TCRdb copy is restricted to in-frame clones and leaves out a portion. The table records about 170,000 clones, around 85% of them present only once. Sequenced here: peripheral blood, sampled 28 days after the second AZD1222 dose. Every receptor here comes from an adult who received the AZD1222 COVID-19 vaccine.

The chain uses TRBV4-2 and TRBJ1-2; the match to TRBD1 covers 8 bases. Germline CDR1 and CDR2: LGHNA and YNFKEQ. V gave up 1 base and J gave up 5 bases; unmatched junction bases: 6. There are 15 residues in the CDR3. The CDR3 DNA follows: TGTGCCAGCAGCCAAGGTCCAGGGGGCAGTTATGGCTACACCTTC. Translated: CASSQGPGGSYGYTF.

The chain links TRBV5-5 to TRBJ2-7; the D is unclear. The CDR3 extends over 13 amino acids. Trimming cost V 2 bases and J 2 bases, with 8 bases left between them. The germline V gene encodes CDR1 SGHKS and CDR2 YYEKEE (reference sequence). DNA for the CDR3: TGTGCCAGCAGCTTTTCGGTAACCTACGAGCAGTACTTC. This codes for CASSFSVTYEQYF.

This clone was seen more than once but under ten times. V is TRBV28 and J is TRBJ1-1; 8 nucleotides line up with TRBD1. With 6 bases clipped from V and 2 bases from J, the junction kept 5 bases outside the gene matches. Germline loops: CDR1 MDHEN, CDR2 SYDVKM. The CDR3 loop spans 14 amino acids. As DNA, the CDR3 is TGTGCCAGCAGCCGGACAGGGCGAAACACTGAAGCTTTCTTT. Its protein is CASSRTGRNTEAFF.

The V call is TRBV30, the J call TRBJ1-1; 8 positions agree with TRBD1. The germline gives CDR1 GTSNPN, CDR2 SVGIG (reference sequence). The CDR3 has 16 amino acids. Trimming took 0 bases from V and 3 from J; bases not matched to a gene: 9. Here the CDR3 DNA reads TGTGCCTGGAGTGTACGCCAGGGGGCTTGGGACACTGAAGCTTTCTTT. It encodes CAWSVRQGAWDTEAFF.

This chain uses TRBV7-8 with TRBJ2-5, with no clear D. The CDR3 contains 14 residues. Germline V lookup: CDR1 SGHVS, CDR2 FQNEAQ. The ends were cut back, 1 base at V and 3 bases at J, with 9 bases in the middle. The chain's CDR3 is CASSLGVQKETQYF. In nucleotides, the CDR3 is TGTGCCAGCAGCTTAGGAGTGCAAAAAGAGACCCAGTACTTC.

The chain combines TRBV7-2 with TRBJ2-5; 10 nucleotides align to TRBD2. V lost 2 bases and J lost 5; bases outside the gene matches: 11. Germline V gene sequence: CDR1 SGHTA, CDR2 FQGNSA. This CDR3 has 17 residues. CDR3 in amino acids: CASSLYSGGWGDETQYF. The CDR3 bases are TGTGCCAGCAGCTTATATAGCGGGGGGTGGGGGGACGAGACCCAGTACTTC.

V is TRBV3-1 (or the pseudogene TRBV3-2) and J is TRBJ2-3; D gene ambiguous. The germline gives CDR1 LGHDT, CDR2 YNNKEL (reference sequence). CDR3 length equals 13 residues. V was trimmed by 1 base and J by 6 bases, leaving 8 bases between them. The CDR3 loop reads CASSQVVGDTQYF. CDR3 bases: TGTGCCAGCAGCCAAGTCGTAGGGGATACGCAGTATTTT.

The rearrangement joins TRBV27 to TRBJ2-3, with a tentative D call TRBD2 (6 bases). The CDR3 covers 15 residues. The germline gives CDR1 MNHEY, CDR2 SMNVEV (reference sequence). V lost 3 bases and J lost 3, with 13 bases in between. Here the CDR3 reads CASSFKLAYTDTQYF. CDR3 DNA sequence: TGTGCCAGCAGTTTTAAACTAGCATATACAGATACGCAGTATTTT.

The chain recombines TRBV15 with TRBJ2-7; 9 bases align to TRBD1. Germline V gene data show CDR1 as LNHNV and CDR2 as YYDKDF (reference sequence). CDR3 size: 12 residues. The V segment lost 6 bases and the J segment 3 bases; nucleotides outside the gene matches: 0. The CDR3 DNA sequence: TGTGCCACCAGGGGACAGGGCTACGAGCAGTACTTC. It yields the protein CATRGQGYEQYF. Full variable domain (missing parts from reference TRBV15 and TRBJ2-7): DAMVIQNPRYQVTQFGKPVTLSCSQTLNHNVMYWYQQKSSQAPKLLFHYYDKDFNNEADTPDNFQSRRPNTSFCFLDIRSPGLGDTAMYLCATRGQGYEQYFGPGTRLTVT.

The chain links TRBV9 to TRBJ1-6; D may be TRBD1 (5 bases). The CDR3 is 13 residues long. Germline CDR1 reads SGDLS; CDR2 reads YYNGEE. V gave up 0 bases and J gave up 10 bases, with 8 bases separating them. CDR3: CASSVGQISPLHF. CDR3 in DNA: TGTGCCAGCAGCGTAGGACAGATCTCACCCCTCCACTTT. Full variable domain (remainder filled in from reference TRBV9 and TRBJ1-6): DSGVTQTPKHLITATGQRVTLRCSPRSGDLSVYWYQQSLDQGLQFLIQYYNGEERAKGNILERFSAQQFPDLHSELNLSSLELGDSALYFCASSVGQISPLHFGNGTRLTVT.

The sample holds a few counts of this clone. The chain combines TRBV19 with TRBJ1-1; D is ambiguous. The length of the CDR3 is 11 residues. The germline gives CDR1 LNHDA, CDR2 SQIVND (reference sequence). Trimming left V 4 bases short and J 4 bases short, with 4 bases between. CDR3 nucleotides: TGTGCCAGTAGTACGGGCACTGAAGCTTTCTTT. Translating gives CASSTGTEAFF.

The chain links TRBV7-8 to TRBJ1-1; 12 bases are shared with TRBD1. The V and J ends lost 5 bases and 5 bases, in that order; junction bases with no gene match: 6. The V gene's germline CDR1 is SGHVS and CDR2 FQNEAQ. The CDR3 is 15 amino acids. CDR3 in amino acids: CASSPTGQGATEAFF. CDR3 DNA sequence: TGTGCCAGCAGCCCAACGGGACAGGGGGCGACTGAAGCTTTCTTT.

The genes are TRBV7-9 and TRBJ2-1, with D perhaps TRBD2 (7 bases). This CDR3 region has 15 residues. V lost 5 bases and J 8 bases, leaving 19 bases between the germline ends. Germline V gene data show CDR1 as SEHNR and CDR2 as FQNEAQ (reference sequence). CDR3: CASSPGRGAVDEQFF. For the CDR3, the DNA is TGTGCCAGCAGCCCCGGCCGGGGGGCTGTCGATGAGCAGTTCTTC.

The chain recombines TRBV5-1 with TRBJ2-5; TRBD2 aligns across 8 bases. The CDR3 consists of 15 residues. From germline, CDR1 is SGHRS and CDR2 YFSETQ. The junction had 7 bases not matched to a gene; V was cut back by 4 bases and J by 2 bases. CDR3 amino acids: CASSPSSGAQETQYF. The DNA for the CDR3 is TGCGCCAGCAGCCCAAGTAGCGGGGCGCAAGAGACCCAGTACTTC.

Here the CDR3 DNA reads TGTGCCAGCAAGCTCCGCTATGGCTACACCTTC. Its protein product is CASKLRYGYTF. V is TRBV12-3 or TRBV12-4 and J is TRBJ1-2; no clear D. V was cut by 7 bases and J by 4 bases, with 7 bases left in between. The CDR3 length is 11 residues.

V and J are TRBV5-1 and TRBJ2-7, with TRBD1 as a possible D gene (6 bases). CDR3 length: 13 amino acids. V gave up 4 bases and J gave up 5 bases, with 13 bases separating them. CDR1 and CDR2 (germline): SGHRS, YFSETQ. Here the CDR3 DNA reads TGCGCCAGCAGCCTCAGGGGTTTCGACGAGCAGTACTTC. Its translation: CASSLRGFDEQYF.

The chain carries TRBV11-2 and TRBJ2-1; 9 bases align to TRBD2. CDR3 length equals 16 residues. Germline V CDR1 and CDR2: SGHAT, FQNNGV. The V segment lost 5 bases and the J segment 9 bases; nucleotides outside the gene matches: 14. CDR3 in DNA: TGTGCCAGCAGCATTAGGACGCGGGGGGGTGAGGGTGAGCAGTTCTTC. Its translation: CASSIRTRGGEGEQFF.

The V and J genes are TRBV27 and TRBJ2-5; D is perhaps TRBD1 (5 bases). V lost 1 base and J lost 4, with 13 bases in between. Germline loops: CDR1 MNHEY, CDR2 SMNVEV (reference sequence). The CDR3 totals 15 residues. The CDR3 loop reads CASSLWSRDGETQYF. The CDR3 coding sequence is TGTGCCAGCAGTTTATGGTCCAGGGATGGAGAGACCCAGTACTTC.

This sequence joins TRBV5-4 and TRBJ1-1, with D tentatively TRBD1 (6 bases). CDR3 length equals 15 residues. From germline, CDR1 is SGHNT and CDR2 YYREEE (reference sequence). Trimming took 10 bases from V and 0 from J, leaving 19 bases between them. The CDR3 nucleotides read TGTGCCGTCCTCGGCGGGGGCACCTTGAACACTGAAGCTTTCTTT. Protein: CAVLGGGTLNTEAFF.